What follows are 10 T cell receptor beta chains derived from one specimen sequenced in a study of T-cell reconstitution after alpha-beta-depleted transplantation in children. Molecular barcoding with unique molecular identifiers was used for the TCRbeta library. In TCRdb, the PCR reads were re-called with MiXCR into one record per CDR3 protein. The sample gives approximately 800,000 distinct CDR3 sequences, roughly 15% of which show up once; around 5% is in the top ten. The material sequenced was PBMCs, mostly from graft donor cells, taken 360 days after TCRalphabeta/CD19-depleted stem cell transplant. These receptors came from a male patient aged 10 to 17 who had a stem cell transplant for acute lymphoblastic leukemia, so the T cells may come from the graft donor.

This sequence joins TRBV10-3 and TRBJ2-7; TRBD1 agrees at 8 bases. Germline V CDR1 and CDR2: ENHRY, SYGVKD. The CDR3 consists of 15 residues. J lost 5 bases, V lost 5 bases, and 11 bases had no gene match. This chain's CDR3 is CAISLTGTGFDEQYF. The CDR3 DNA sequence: TGTGCCATCAGTTTAACCGGGACAGGATTTGACGAGCAGTACTTC.

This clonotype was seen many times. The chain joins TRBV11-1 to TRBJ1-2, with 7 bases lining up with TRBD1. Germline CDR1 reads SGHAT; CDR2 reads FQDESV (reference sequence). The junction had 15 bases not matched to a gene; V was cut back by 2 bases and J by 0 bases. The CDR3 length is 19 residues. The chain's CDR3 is CASSLIRGRGDLANYGYTF. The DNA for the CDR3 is TGTGCCAGCAGCTTAATAAGAGGCAGGGGGGACCTAGCTAACTATGGCTACACCTTC.

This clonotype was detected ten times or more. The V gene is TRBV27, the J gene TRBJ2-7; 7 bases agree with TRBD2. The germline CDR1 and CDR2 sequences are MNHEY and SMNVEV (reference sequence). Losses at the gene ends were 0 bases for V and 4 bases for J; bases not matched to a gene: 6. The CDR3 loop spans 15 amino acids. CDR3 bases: TGTGCCAGCAGTTTATCCGCGGGAGTAGGGTACGAGCAGTACTTC. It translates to CASSLSAGVGYEQYF.

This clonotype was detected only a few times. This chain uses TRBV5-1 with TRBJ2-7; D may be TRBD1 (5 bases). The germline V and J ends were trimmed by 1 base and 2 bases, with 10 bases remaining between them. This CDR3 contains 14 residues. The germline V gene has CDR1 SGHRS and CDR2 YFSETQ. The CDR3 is CASSLLQATYEQYF. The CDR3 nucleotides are TGCGCCAGCAGCTTGTTACAGGCCACCTACGAGCAGTACTTC. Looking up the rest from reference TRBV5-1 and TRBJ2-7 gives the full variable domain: KAGVTQTPRYLIKTRGQQVTLSCSPISGHRSVSWYQQTPGQGLQFLFEYFSETQRNKGNFPGRFSGRQFSNSRSEMNVSTLELGDSALYLCASSLLQATYEQYFGPGTRLTVT.

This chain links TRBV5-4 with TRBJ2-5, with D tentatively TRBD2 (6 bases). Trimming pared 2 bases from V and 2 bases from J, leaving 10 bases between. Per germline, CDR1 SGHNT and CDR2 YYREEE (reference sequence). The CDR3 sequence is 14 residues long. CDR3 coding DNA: TGTGCCAGCAGCTTACGCGGGAAACAAGAGACCCAGTACTTC. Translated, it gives CASSLRGKQETQYF.

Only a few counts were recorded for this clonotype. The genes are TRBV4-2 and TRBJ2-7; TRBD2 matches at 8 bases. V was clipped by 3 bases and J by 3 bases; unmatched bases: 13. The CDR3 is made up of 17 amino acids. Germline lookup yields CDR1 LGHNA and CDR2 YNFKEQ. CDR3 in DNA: TGTGCCAGCAGCCAGCAAGCGGGGGAGGTCCAGTTCTACGAGCAGTACTTC. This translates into CASSQQAGEVQFYEQYF.

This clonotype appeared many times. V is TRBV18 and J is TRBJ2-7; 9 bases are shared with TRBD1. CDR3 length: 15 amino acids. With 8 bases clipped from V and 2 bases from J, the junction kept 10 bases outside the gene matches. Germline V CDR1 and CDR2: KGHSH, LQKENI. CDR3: CASRLGTGLPYEQYF. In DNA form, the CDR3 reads TGTGCCAGCCGCCTGGGGACAGGGTTACCCTACGAGCAGTACTTC.

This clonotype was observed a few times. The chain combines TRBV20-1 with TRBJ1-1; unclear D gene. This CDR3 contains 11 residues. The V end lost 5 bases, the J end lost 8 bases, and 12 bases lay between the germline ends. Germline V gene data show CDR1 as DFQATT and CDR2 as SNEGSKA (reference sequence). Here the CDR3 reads CSAPRTVEAFF. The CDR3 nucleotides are TGCAGTGCTCCAAGGACGGTCGAAGCTTTCTTT.

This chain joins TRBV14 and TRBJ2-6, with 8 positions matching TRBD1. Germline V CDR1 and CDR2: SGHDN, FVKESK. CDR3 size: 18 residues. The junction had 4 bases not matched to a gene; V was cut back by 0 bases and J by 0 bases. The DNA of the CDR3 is TGTGCCAGCAGCCAAGATTGGCAGGGGGCCTCTGGGGCCAACGTCCTGACTTTC. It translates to CASSQDWQGASGANVLTF.

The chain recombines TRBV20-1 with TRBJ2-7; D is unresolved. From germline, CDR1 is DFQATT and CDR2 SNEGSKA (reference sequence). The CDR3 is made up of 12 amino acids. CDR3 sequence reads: CAGRPSSYEQYF. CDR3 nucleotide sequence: TGCGCCGGGCGGCCTAGCTCCTACGAGCAGTACTTC.